This TCR beta chain was found in a study of blood T cell repertoires in COVID-19. Authors' data handling: By means of reference gene primer amplification, nucleated cell counts were estimated. The protocol was immunoSEQ multiplex PCR, while the TCRdb copy is restricted to in-frame clones and leaves out a portion. V and J calls plus clone size are reproduced from that table; the DNA served to infer D and trimming. The sample holds 60,000 or so clones; 82% are singletons and the top ten take roughly 12%. The V and J ends lost 1 base and 2 bases respectively, with 5 bases between them. Germline V gives CDR1 LNHNV, CDR2 YYDKDF (reference sequence). The CDR3 covers 13 residues.

The genes are TRBV15 and TRBJ2-5; maybe TRBD1 (5 bases). The TCR comes from a human donor in a cohort sampled during active COVID-19. The sample consisted of peripheral blood. CDR3 amino acids: CATSRGQQETQYF. Here the CDR3 DNA reads TGTGCCACCAGCAGAGGACAGCAAGAGACCCAGTACTTC. The whole variable domain, filled in from reference TRBV15 and TRBJ2-5, reads DAMVIQNPRYQVTQFGKPVTLSCSQTLNHNVMYWYQQKSSQAPKLLFHYYDKDFNNEADTPDNFQSRRPNTSFCFLDIRSPGLGDTAMYLCATSRGQQETQYFGPGTRLLVL.